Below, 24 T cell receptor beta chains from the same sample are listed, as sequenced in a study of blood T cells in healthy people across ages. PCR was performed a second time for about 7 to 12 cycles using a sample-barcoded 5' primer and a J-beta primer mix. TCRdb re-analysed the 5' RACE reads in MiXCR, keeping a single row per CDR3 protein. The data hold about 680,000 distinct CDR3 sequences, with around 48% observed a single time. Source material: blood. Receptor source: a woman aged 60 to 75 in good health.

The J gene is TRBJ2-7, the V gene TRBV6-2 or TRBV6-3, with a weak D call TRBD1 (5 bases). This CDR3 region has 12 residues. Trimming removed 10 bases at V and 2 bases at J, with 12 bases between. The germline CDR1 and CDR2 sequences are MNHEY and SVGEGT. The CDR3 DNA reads TGTGCCACCAGGACAACCACCTACGAGCAGTACTTC. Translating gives CATRTTTYEQYF.

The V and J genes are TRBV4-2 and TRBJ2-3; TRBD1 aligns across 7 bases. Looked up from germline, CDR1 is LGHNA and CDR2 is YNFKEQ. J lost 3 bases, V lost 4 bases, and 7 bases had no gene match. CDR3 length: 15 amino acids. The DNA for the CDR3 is TGTGCCAGCAGCCTGAGACAGGGACGGACAGATACGCAGTATTTT. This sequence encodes CASSLRQGRTDTQYF.

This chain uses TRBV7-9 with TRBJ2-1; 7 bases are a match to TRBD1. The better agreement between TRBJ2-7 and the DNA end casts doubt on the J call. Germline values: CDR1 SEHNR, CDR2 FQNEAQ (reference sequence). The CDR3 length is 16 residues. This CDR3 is CASSYPRQGINNEQYF. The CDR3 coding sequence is TGTGCCAGCAGCTACCCCCGACAGGGTATTAACAATGAGCAGTACTTC.

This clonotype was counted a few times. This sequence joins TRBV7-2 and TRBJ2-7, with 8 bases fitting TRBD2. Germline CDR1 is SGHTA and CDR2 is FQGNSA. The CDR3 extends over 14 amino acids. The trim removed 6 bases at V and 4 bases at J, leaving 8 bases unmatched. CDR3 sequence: CASSPREGLYEQYF. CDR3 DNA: TGTGCCAGCAGTCCACGGGAGGGCCTATACGAGCAGTACTTC. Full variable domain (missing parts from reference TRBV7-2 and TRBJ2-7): GAGVSQSPSNKVTEKGKDVELRCDPISGHTALYWYRQSLGQGLEFLIYFQGNSAPDKSGLPSDRFSAERTGGSVSTLTIQRTQQEDSAVYLCASSPREGLYEQYFGPGTRLTVT.

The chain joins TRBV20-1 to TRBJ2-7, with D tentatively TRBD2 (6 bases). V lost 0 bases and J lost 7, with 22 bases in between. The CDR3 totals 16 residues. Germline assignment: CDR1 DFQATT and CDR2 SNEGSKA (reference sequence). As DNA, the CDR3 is TGCAGTGCTAGAGATCACGTCACTAGCACAATCAATGAGCAGTACTTC. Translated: CSARDHVTSTINEQYF.

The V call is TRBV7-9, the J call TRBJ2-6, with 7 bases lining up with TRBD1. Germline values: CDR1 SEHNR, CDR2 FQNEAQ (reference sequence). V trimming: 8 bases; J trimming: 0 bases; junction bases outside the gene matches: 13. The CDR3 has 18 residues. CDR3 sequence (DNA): TGTGCCAGCCAGGGGACAGTCAGGTCTGTCTCTGGGGCCAACGTCCTGACTTTC. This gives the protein CASQGTVRSVSGANVLTF.

The chain's CDR3 is CATSGHGNEKLFF. The CDR3 DNA reads TGTGCCACATCAGGGCACGGGAATGAAAAACTGTTTTTT. This chain connects TRBV2 to TRBJ1-4; D perhaps matches TRBD1 (5 bases). This CDR3 spans 13 amino acids. The germline CDR1 and CDR2 sequences are SNHLY and FYNNEI. Trimming stripped 10 bases from V and 5 bases from J, with 14 bases between. The full variable domain, rest sourced from reference TRBV2 and TRBJ1-4, is EPEVTQTPSHQVTQMGQEVILRCVPISNHLYFYWYRQILGQKVEFLVSFYNNEISEKSEIFDDQFSVERPDGSNFTLKIRSTKLEDSAMYFCATSGHGNEKLFFGSGTQLSVL.

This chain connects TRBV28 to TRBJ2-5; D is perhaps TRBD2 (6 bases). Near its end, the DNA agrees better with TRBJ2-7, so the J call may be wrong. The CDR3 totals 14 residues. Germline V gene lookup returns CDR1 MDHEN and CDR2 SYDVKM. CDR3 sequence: CASSLVAESYEQYF. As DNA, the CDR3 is TGTGCCAGCAGCTTAGTAGCGGAATCCTACGAGCAGTACTTC.

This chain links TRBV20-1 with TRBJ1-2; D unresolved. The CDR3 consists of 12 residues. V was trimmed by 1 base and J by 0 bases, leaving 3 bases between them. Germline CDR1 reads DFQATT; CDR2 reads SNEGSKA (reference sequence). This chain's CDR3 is CSARVSNYGYTF. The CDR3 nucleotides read TGCAGTGCTAGAGTTTCTAACTATGGCTACACCTTC.

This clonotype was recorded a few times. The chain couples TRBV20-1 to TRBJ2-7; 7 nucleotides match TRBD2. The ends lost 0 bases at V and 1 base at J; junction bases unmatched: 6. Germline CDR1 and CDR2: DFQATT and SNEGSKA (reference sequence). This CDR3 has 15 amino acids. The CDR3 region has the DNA TGCAGTGCTAGAGATCCCGGGAGGAATTCCTACGAGCAGTACTTC. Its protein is CSARDPGRNSYEQYF.

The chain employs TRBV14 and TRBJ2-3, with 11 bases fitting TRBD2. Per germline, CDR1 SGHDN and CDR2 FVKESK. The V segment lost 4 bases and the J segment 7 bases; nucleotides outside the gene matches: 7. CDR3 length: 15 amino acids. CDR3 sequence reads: CASSLTSGSRNTQYF. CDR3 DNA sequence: TGTGCCAGCAGCCTTACTAGCGGGAGCCGGAATACGCAGTATTTT.

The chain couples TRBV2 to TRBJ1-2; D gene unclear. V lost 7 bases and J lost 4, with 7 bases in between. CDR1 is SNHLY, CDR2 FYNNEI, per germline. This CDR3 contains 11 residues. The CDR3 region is CASTHTYGYTF. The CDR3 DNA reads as TGTGCCAGCACCCACACCTATGGCTACACCTTC.

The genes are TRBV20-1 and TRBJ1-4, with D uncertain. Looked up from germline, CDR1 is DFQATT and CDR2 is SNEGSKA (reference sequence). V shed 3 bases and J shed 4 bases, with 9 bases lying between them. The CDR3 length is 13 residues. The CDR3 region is CSARDGVNEKLFF. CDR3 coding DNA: TGCAGTGCTAGGGACGGAGTTAATGAAAAACTGTTTTTT.

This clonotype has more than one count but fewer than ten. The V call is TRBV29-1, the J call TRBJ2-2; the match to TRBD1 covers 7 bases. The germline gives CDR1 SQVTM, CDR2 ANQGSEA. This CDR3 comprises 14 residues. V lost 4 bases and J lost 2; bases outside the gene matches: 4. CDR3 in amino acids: CSVVWDRNTGELFF. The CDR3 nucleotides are TGCAGCGTTGTGTGGGACAGAAACACCGGGGAGCTGTTTTTT.

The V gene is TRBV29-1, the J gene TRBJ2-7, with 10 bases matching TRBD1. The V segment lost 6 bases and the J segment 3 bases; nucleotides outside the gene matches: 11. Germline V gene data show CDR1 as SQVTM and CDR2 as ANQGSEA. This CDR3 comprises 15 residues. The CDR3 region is CSVRKGGQGYYEQYF. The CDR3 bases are TGCAGCGTCAGAAAGGGGGGACAGGGGTACTACGAGCAGTACTTC.

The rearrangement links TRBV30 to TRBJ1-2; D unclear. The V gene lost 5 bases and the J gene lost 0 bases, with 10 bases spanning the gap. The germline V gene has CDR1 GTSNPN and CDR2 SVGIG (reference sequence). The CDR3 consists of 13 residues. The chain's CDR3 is CAWDVAANYGYTF. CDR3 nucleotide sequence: TGTGCCTGGGATGTTGCGGCTAACTATGGCTACACCTTC.

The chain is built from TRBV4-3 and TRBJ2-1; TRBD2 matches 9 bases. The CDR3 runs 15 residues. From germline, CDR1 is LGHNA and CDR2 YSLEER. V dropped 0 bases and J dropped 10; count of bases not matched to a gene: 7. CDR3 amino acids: CASSQEGLATKEQFF. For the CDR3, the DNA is TGCGCCAGCAGCCAAGAGGGACTAGCAACGAAGGAGCAGTTCTTC.

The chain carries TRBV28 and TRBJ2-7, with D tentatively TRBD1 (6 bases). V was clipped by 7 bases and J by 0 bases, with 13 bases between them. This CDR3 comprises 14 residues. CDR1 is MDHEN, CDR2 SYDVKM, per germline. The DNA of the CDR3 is TGTGCCAGCACCAGGGGTTCCCCCTCCTACGAGCAGTACTTC. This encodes CASTRGSPSYEQYF.

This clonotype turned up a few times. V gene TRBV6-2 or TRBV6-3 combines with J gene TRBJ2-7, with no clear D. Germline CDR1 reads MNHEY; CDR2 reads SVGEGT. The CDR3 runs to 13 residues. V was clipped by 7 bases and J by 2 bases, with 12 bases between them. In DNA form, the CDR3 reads TGTGCCAGCACCTTCGCGATCCCCTACGAGCAGTACTTC. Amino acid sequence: CASTFAIPYEQYF.

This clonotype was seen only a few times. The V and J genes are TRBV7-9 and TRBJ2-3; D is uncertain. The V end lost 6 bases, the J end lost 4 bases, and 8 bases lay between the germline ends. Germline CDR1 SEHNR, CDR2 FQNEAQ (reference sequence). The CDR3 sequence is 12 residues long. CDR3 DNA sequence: TGTGCCAGCAGTTTCTCCCCAGATACGCAGTATTTT. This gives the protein CASSFSPDTQYF.

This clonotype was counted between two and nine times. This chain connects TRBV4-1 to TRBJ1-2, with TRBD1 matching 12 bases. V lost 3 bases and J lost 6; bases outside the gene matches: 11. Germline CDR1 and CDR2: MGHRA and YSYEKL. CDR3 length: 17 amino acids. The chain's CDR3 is CASSHSPGQGALDGYTF. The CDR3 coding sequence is TGCGCCAGCAGCCATAGTCCGGGACAGGGGGCCCTCGATGGCTACACCTTC.

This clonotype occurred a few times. CDR3 in DNA: TGTGCCAGCAGCTTAACGTTGGGGGGAGGGTCACCAGATACGCAGTATTTT. It codes for CASSLTLGGGSPDTQYF. The V gene is TRBV7-3, the J gene TRBJ2-3; 7 nucleotides agree with TRBD2. With 0 bases clipped from V and 4 bases from J, the junction kept 10 bases outside the gene matches. The V gene's germline CDR1 is SGHTA and CDR2 FQGTGA. CDR3 length: 17 amino acids.

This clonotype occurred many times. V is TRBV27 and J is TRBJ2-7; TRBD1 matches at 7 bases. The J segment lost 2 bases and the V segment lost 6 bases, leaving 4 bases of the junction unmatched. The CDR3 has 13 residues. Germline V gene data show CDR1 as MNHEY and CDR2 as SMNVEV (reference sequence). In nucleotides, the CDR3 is TGTGCCAGCAGCTTGACAGGGACCTACGAGCAGTACTTC. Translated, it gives CASSLTGTYEQYF.

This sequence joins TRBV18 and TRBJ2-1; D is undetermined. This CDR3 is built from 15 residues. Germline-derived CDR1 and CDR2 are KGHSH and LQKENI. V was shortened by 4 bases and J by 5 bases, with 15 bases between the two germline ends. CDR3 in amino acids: CASSQSQLPNNEQFF. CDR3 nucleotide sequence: TGTGCCAGCTCACAGAGCCAATTACCGAACAATGAGCAGTTCTTC.